The source of this T cell receptor (beta chain) is a study of Ad26.COV2.S vaccination and SARS-CoV-2 variants. CDR3 length: 15 residues. Deletions cut 3 bases from V and 3 bases from J, with 15 bases between. Germline-derived CDR1 and CDR2 are SGHTA and FQGNSA. Assay: immunoSEQ multiplex PCR; the TCRdb copy retains only in-frame clones and omits some. Found here are about 410,000 clones, roughly nine tenths of them singletons; the top ten hold 3.5%. The treatment denotes: roughly 18 received Ad26.COV2.S at low or high dose, single or two shots; a few received placebo; per-sample allocation not given. Collection of samples fell on day 63 after the first vaccine or placebo injection. SARS-CoV-2 spike from the Wuhan strain was encoded by the vaccine, an Ad26 vector.

The TCR was taken from a person between 18 and 65 years old who received the Ad26.COV2.S COVID-19 vaccine or a placebo. The source material was peripheral blood, sampled in a trial of Ad26.COV2.S vaccine versus placebo. The chain couples TRBV7-2 to TRBJ2-7; perhaps TRBD1 as D (6 bases). DNA of the CDR3: TGTGCCAGCAGCTTTTTACCGGGACAAAACTACGAGCAGTACTTC. Protein product: CASSFLPGQNYEQYF.